These 17 T cell receptor beta chains share one sample of origin, sequenced in a study of blood T cells in healthy people across ages. The authors ran a second PCR of about 7 to 11 cycles using a sample-barcoded 5' primer and a J-beta primer mix. A single record per CDR3 protein comes from TCRdb applying MiXCR to the 5' RACE reads. Altogether over a million distinct CDR3 sequences are present, 35% to 50% being singletons, with the ten largest covering approximately 17%. Sequenced input: blood. These receptor sequences come from an older woman in good health.

This clonotype has only a few counts. The rearrangement links TRBV20-1 to TRBJ1-2, with 8 bases lining up with TRBD1. The CDR3 contains 12 residues. With 3 bases clipped from V and 5 bases from J, the junction kept 2 bases outside the gene matches. Germline-derived CDR1 and CDR2 are DFQATT and SNEGSKA (reference sequence). This CDR3 is CSASYRGYGYTF. The CDR3, as DNA: TGCAGTGCTAGTTACAGGGGGTATGGCTACACCTTC.

This clonotype was seen a handful of times. CDR3 residues: CSARLAGGPIETQYF. In DNA, the CDR3 is TGCAGTGCGAGACTAGCGGGAGGGCCCATAGAGACCCAGTACTTC. The chain carries TRBV20-1 and TRBJ2-5; 14 bases map to TRBD2. With V trimmed by 6 bases and J by 4 bases, 7 bases remained unmatched. Looked up from germline, CDR1 is DFQATT and CDR2 is SNEGSKA (reference sequence). This CDR3 comprises 15 residues.

The chain uses TRBV2 and TRBJ2-5, with a tentative D call TRBD1 (6 bases). Germline CDR1 is SNHLY and CDR2 is FYNNEI. The V end was cut by 2 bases, the J end by 9 bases, with 28 bases between. The CDR3 spans 18 residues. The CDR3 DNA reads TGTGCCAGCAGTGAACGTTGGGGGCTGACACACGTCGGGGATCCCCAGTACTTC. Translated: CASSERWGLTHVGDPQYF.

The chain has TRBV5-1 and TRBJ2-7, with TRBD1 matching 7 bases. This CDR3 spans 14 amino acids. The germline V gene encodes CDR1 SGHRS and CDR2 YFSETQ. Unmatched junction bases numbered 8, after V lost 5 bases and J lost 3 bases. CDR3 DNA sequence: TGCGCCAGCAGGCAGTTGGGACAGAGCTACGAGCAGTACTTC. It specifies CASRQLGQSYEQYF. The complete variable domain, with remaining parts taken from reference TRBV5-1 and TRBJ2-7, reads KAGVTQTPRYLIKTRGQQVTLSCSPISGHRSVSWYQQTPGQGLQFLFEYFSETQRNKGNFPGRFSGRQFSNSRSEMNVSTLELGDSALYLCASRQLGQSYEQYFGPGTRLTVT.

This clonotype was seen a handful of times. V is TRBV7-9 and J is TRBJ2-7; tentative D call: TRBD2 (5 bases). V was pared by 2 bases and J by 3 bases, with 14 bases between. The CDR3 has 15 residues. Germline V gene data show CDR1 as SEHNR and CDR2 as FQNEAQ (reference sequence). CDR3 sequence: CASSLYTGNHYEQYF. In DNA form, the CDR3 reads TGTGCCAGCAGCTTATACACGGGGAACCACTACGAGCAGTACTTC.

This chain joins TRBV9 and TRBJ2-3; D is uncertain. Germline CDR1 is SGDLS and CDR2 is YYNGEE. Trimming stripped 3 bases from V and 2 bases from J, with 13 bases between. The CDR3 consists of 15 residues. Here the CDR3 reads CASSDGVLITDTQYF. In nucleotides, the CDR3 is TGTGCCAGCAGCGATGGGGTTCTGATCACAGATACGCAGTATTTT.

The rearrangement links TRBV28 to TRBJ2-4, with D tentatively TRBD1 (6 bases). The tail of the sequence fits TRBJ2-5 better, so the J call may be wrong. This CDR3 is built from 13 residues. The V gene's germline CDR1 is MDHEN and CDR2 SYDVKM. The DNA of the CDR3 is TGTGCCAGCAGGGTCCAGGGGCGGCAGACCCAGTACTTC. It specifies CASRVQGRQTQYF.

Regarding this clonotype: At one end the junction does not follow the germline gene, possibly because of a read error. The chain employs TRBV20-1 and TRBJ2-7; TRBD2 aligns across 7 bases. The V gene's germline CDR1 is DFQATT and CDR2 SNEGSKA (reference sequence). The CDR3 length is 14 residues. The CDR3 sequence is CGAQDPGLSAEQYF. CDR3 bases: TGCGGTGCCCAGGATCCGGGACTATCCGCCGAGCAGTACTTC.

The V call is TRBV21-1, the J call TRBJ2-7. TRBV21-1 is designated a pseudogene. The CDR3 has 15 amino acids. The CDR3: CASNKSGRNVNEQYF. Written as DNA, the CDR3 is TGTGCCAGCAACAAATCGGGACGGAACGTTAACGAGCAGTACTTC.

The sample holds one count of this clonotype. The rearrangement links TRBV6-4 to TRBJ2-3; 8 nucleotides agree with TRBD1. The germline gives CDR1 MRHNA, CDR2 SNTAGT. The CDR3 loop spans 15 amino acids. The J segment lost 5 bases and the V segment lost 5 bases, leaving 9 bases of the junction unmatched. CDR3 amino acids: CASSSSGQGRDTQYF. The CDR3 DNA reads TGTGCCAGCAGTTCCTCAGGACAGGGAAGAGATACGCAGTATTTT.

The rearrangement links TRBV29-1 to TRBJ1-1, with a possible D match to TRBD1 (5 bases). Germline-derived CDR1 and CDR2 are SQVTM and ANQGSEA. Trimming removed 1 base from V and 2 bases from J, with 17 bases in between. This CDR3 region has 16 residues. Here the CDR3 DNA reads TGCAGCGTTGAAGTTAGGCAGGGATTCGTAAACACTGAAGCTTTCTTT. Amino acids: CSVEVRQGFVNTEAFF.

The V gene is TRBV14, the J gene TRBJ1-6; 10 nucleotides match TRBD1. Germline assignment: CDR1 SGHDN and CDR2 FVKESK. The CDR3 consists of 15 residues. V lost 4 bases, J lost 9 bases, and 6 bases stayed unmatched. The CDR3 protein is CASSLRTGGTSPLHF. As DNA, the CDR3 is TGTGCCAGCAGCCTTCGGACAGGGGGTACTTCACCCCTCCACTTT.

This clonotype occurred a few times. V usage is TRBV7-2 and J usage is TRBJ2-7, with D unresolved. Germline V CDR1 and CDR2: SGHTA, FQGNSA. This CDR3 has 13 amino acids. Trimming stripped 5 bases from V and 2 bases from J, with 10 bases between. In DNA form, the CDR3 reads TGTGCCAGCAGCCCCCGGGCAGCCTACGAGCAGTACTTC. Translated, it gives CASSPRAAYEQYF.

The gene calls are TRBV12-3 or TRBV12-4 and TRBJ2-3, with a possible D match to TRBD2 (6 bases). This CDR3 is built from 13 residues. Trimming left V 10 bases short and J 5 bases short, with 16 bases between. CDR3 amino acids: CATLRDFEDTQYF. CDR3 in DNA: TGTGCCACCCTCCGGGACTTTGAAGATACGCAGTATTTT.

This chain connects TRBV19 to TRBJ1-4, with TRBD1 identical over 7 bases. Looked up from germline, CDR1 is LNHDA and CDR2 is SQIVND (reference sequence). This CDR3 contains 15 residues. V was pared by 7 bases and J by 5 bases, with 10 bases of the junction left unmatched. CDR3 region: CASKADRDGNEKLFF. Here the CDR3 DNA reads TGTGCCAGTAAAGCCGACAGGGACGGGAATGAAAAACTGTTTTTT.

This clonotype was counted only a few times. The rearrangement uses TRBV20-1 and TRBJ1-2; 7 bases agree with TRBD1. The CDR3 is 14 residues long. The V gene's germline CDR1 is DFQATT and CDR2 SNEGSKA (reference sequence). V was clipped by 5 bases and J by 4 bases; unmatched bases: 10. The CDR3 bases are TGCAGTGCTGAACCGGGACAGACTATCTATGGCTACACCTTC. Protein: CSAEPGQTIYGYTF.

This clonotype was found many times. CDR3 coding DNA: TGTGCCAGCAGCTTAGATCGGGCAACTAATGAAAAACTGTTTTTT. Translated, it gives CASSLDRATNEKLFF. The V call is TRBV7-2, the J call TRBJ1-4, with no clear D. Germline V gives CDR1 SGHTA, CDR2 FQGNSA. V lost 1 base to trimming and J lost 0 bases, with 6 bases between them. The CDR3 sequence is 15 residues long.